This T cell receptor (beta chain) is drawn from a study of regulatory T cells in long-lasting Graves disease. The germline V and J ends were trimmed by 5 bases and 0 bases, with 11 bases remaining between them. Germline CDR1 and CDR2: DFQATT and SNEGSKA (reference sequence). This CDR3 is 13 amino acids long. Comments on this clonotype: The antigen is unknown.

Time point defined: persistent/refractory GD, antithyroid drugs over 5 years with positive TRAb. Extracted PBMC RNA gave rise to the TCR library. Patients met American Thyroid Association criteria for Graves' disease. The TCR beta library used iRepertoire HTBI primers with Arm-PCR amplification of CDR3. TCRdb re-derived calls from the multiplex PCR reads in MiXCR, one entry per CDR3 protein. The data contain roughly 400,000 distinct CDR3 sequences, roughly a fifth of them singletons. Study-wide results and caveats: Between persistent patients, about 2,700 public clonotypes were shared, exceeding the roughly 940 shared between new patients.

This chain uses TRBV20-1 with TRBJ2-7; the D gene is possibly TRBD1 (6 bases). The source material was peripheral blood mononuclear cells (PBMCs), sampled when the disease was refractory, from a patient treated with antithyroid drugs. The receptor was isolated from a female donor with Graves disease. The CDR3 region is CSAPGGSSYEQYF. CDR3 DNA: TGCAGTGCTCCTGGGGGCAGCTCCTACGAGCAGTACTTC.